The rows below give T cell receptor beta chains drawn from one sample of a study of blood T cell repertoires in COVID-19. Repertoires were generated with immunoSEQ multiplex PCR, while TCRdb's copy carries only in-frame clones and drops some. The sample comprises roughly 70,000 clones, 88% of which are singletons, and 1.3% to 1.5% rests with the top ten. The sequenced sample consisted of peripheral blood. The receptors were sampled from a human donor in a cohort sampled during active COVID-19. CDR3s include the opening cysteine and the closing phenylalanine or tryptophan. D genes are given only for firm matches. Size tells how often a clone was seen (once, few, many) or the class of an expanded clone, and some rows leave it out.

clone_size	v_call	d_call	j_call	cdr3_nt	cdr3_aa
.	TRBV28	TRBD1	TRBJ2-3	TGTGCCAGCAGCCTGGTACAAGACAGGGCGGATCGGGATGATACGCAGTATTTT	CASSLVQDRADRDDTQYF
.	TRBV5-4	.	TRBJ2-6	TGTGCCAGCAGCTTGCGTCAGGGTGCCGGGGCCAACGTCCTGACTTTC	CASSLRQGAGANVLTF
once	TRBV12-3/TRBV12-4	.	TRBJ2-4	TGTGCCAGCAGCTTTTTGGGGGCGAACATTCAGTACTTC	CASSFLGANIQYF
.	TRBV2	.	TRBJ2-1	TGTGCCAGCAGTGAATGGGCAGGAGAGCAGTTCTTC	CASSEWAGEQFF
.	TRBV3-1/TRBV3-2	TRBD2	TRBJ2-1	TGTGCCAGCAGCCATCCCGGGACTAGCGGATCCTACAATGAGCAGTTCTTC	CASSHPGTSGSYNEQFF
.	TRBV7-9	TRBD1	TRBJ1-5	TGTGCCAGCAGCTCGGACAGGGGCGCCAATCAGCCCCAGCATTTT	CASSSDRGANQPQHF
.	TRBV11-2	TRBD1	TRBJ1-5	TGTGCCAGCAGCAAAGACAGGGTGCTAGGGCCCCAGCATTTT	CASSKDRVLGPQHF
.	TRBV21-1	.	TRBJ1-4	TGTGCCAGCAGCAAAGTGAGGACAGGGGAAATAGCAACTAATGAAAAACTGTTTTTT	CASSKVRTGEIATNEKLFF
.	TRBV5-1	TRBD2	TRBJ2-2	TGCGCCAGCAGCTCCCGGACTAGCGGGAGGACCGGGGAGCTGTTTTTT	CASSSRTSGRTGELFF
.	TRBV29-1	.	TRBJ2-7	TGCAGCGCGGAACTAGCAGACGAGCAGTACTTC	CSAELADEQYF
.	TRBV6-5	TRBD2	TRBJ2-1	TGTGCCAGCAGTCGACTAGCGGGAGGGGGGGATGAGCAGTTCTTC	CASSRLAGGGDEQFF
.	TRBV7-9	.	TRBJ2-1	TGTGCCAGCAGCTTAGCACTGCTCTCCTACAATGAGCAGTTCTTC	CASSLALLSYNEQFF
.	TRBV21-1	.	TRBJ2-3	TGTGCCAGCAGCCGGGACAGGACCACAGATACGCAGTATTTT	CASSRDRTTDTQYF
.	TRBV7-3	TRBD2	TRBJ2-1	TGTGCCAGCAGCGTGGGACTAGCGGGAGGTCTTCGGAATAATGAGCAGTTCTTC	CASSVGLAGGLRNNEQFF
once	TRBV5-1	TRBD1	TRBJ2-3	TGCGCCAGCAGCGAGGTCGGGACAGGCCTCCTGGCAGATACGCAGTATTTT	CASSEVGTGLLADTQYF